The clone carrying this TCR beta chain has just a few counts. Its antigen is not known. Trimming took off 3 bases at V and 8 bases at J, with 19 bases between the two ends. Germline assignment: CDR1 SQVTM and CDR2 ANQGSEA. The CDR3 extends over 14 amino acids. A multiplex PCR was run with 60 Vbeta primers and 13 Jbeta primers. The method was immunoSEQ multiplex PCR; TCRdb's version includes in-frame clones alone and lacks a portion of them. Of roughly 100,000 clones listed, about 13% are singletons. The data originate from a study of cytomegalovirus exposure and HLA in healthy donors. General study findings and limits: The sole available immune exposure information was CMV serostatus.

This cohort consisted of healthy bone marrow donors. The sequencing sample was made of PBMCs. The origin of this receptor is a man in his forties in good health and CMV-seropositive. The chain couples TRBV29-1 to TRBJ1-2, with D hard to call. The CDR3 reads CSVEPGSMSLGYTF. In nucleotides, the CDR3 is TGCAGCGTTGAGCCGGGATCTATGTCTTTGGGCTACACCTTC.